This T cell receptor (beta chain) was captured by sequencing in a study of shared clonotypes between healthy human individuals. Study outcomes and limitations: Unshared clonotypes carried lower generation probabilities than those common to all four donors.

A note on this clone: The antigen remains unidentified. At the DNA level, this CDR3 is encoded by other sequences in the same sample as well.

Here immunoSEQ multiplex PCR was the method, and the copy in TCRdb shows in-frame clones only, minus some. The sample yields millions of clones, approximately 92% seen once. Germline CDR1 and CDR2: SGHRS and YFSETQ. The CDR3 length is 14 residues. Trimming took 0 bases from V and 1 from J, leaving 7 bases between them. V and J are TRBV5-1 and TRBJ1-1; D is uncertain. This TCR came from a man in his late teens or twenties in good health. Sequenced input: naive CD4+ T cells sorted from blood. As to subset: CD45RA+ positively selected. The CDR3 sequence is CASSLERPNTEAFF. The CDR3 bases are TGCGCCAGCAGCTTGGAGCGACCGAACACTGAAGCTTTCTTT.